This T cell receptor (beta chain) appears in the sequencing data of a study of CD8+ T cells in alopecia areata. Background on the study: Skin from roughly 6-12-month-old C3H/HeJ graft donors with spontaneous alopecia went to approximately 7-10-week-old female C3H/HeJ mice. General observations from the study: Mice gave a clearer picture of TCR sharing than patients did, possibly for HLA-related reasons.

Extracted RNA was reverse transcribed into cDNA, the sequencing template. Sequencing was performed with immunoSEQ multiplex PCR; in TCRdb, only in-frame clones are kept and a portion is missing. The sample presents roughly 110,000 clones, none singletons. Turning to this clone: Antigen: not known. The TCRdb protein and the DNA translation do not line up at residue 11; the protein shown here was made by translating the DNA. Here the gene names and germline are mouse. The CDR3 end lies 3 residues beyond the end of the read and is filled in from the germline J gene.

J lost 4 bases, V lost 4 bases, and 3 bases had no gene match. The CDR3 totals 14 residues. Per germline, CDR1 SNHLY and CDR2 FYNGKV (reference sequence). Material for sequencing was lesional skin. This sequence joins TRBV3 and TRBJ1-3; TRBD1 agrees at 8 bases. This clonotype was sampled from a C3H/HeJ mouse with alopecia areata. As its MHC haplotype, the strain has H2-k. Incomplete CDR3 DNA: TGTGCCAGCAGCTCTCGGGACAGGGGAAATACG. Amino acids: CASSSRDRGNT. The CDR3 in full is CASSSRDRGNTLYF. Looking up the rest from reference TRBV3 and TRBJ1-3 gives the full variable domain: GPKVLQIPSHQIIDMGQMVTLNCDPVSNHLYFYWYKQILGQQMEFLVNFYNGKVMEKSKLFKDQFSVERPDGSYFTLKIQPTALEDSAVYFCASSSRDRGNTLYFGEGSRLIVV.